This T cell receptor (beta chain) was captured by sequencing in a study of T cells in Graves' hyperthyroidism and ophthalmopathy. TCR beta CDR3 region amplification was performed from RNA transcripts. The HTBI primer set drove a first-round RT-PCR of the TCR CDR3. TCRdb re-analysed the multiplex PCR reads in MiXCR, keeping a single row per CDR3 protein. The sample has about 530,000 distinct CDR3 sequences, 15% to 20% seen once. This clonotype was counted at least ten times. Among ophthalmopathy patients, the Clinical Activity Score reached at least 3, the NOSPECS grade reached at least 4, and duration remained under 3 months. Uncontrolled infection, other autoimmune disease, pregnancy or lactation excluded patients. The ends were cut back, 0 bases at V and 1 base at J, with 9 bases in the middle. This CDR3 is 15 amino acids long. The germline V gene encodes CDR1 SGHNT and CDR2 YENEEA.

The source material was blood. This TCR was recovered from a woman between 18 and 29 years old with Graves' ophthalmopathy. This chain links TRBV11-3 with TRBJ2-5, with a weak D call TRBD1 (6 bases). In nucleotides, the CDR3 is TGTGCCAGCAGCTTAGAGGGACAACCCCAAGAGACCCAGTACTTC. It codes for CASSLEGQPQETQYF.